This T cell receptor beta chain originates from a study of cytomegalovirus exposure and HLA in healthy donors. Study as a whole: Among around 180 million T cells, an earlier analysis found 120 million or so unique TCR beta sequences. Study results and limitations: TCR beta sequences reportedly predicted the HLA-A and HLA-B alleles of most subjects accurately. Per published reports, the classifier diagnosed cytomegalovirus status with high specificity and sensitivity. Presence/absence results assume similar sequencing depth per donor, which may not hold.

As for this clone: The antigen is unknown.

Both 60 Vbeta primers and 13 Jbeta primers went into the PCR. The table came from immunoSEQ multiplex PCR; TCRdb's copy has only in-frame clones and leaves some out. This table lists some 41,000 clones. V gave up 3 bases and J gave up 2 bases, with 9 bases separating them. Germline CDR1 and CDR2: KGHSH and LQKENI. This CDR3 region has 14 residues. The sample taken for sequencing was PBMCs. The chain is built from TRBV18 and TRBJ2-3; the D is unclear. The clonotype was recovered from a young man in good health and CMV-seronegative. CDR3 loop: CASSPLDNTDTQYF. Written as DNA, the CDR3 is TGTGCCAGCTCACCTTTAGACAACACAGATACGCAGTATTTT.